This is a list of T cell receptor beta chains from one sample in a study of naive and memory T cell subsets. TCRdb used MiXCR to reprocess the UMI-ligation and nested PCR reads, holding one entry per CDR3 protein. The sample shows roughly 91,000 distinct CDR3 sequences, around 12% of them seen only once. Sequencing was performed on central memory CD4+ T cells from blood. The receptor set was obtained from a human donor in good health. The CDR3 runs from the conserved cysteine through the conserved F or W. Fields, in order: D gene, V gene, CDR3 length, J gene, clone size, CDR3 protein, CDR3 DNA. A D gene is named only where the DNA matches it firmly. Clone size is given for some rows only: seen once, a few or many times, or a class if the clone is expanded.

-,TRBV7-2,12,TRBJ2-3,-,CASSGRRGTQYF,TGTGCCAGCAGCGGTCGGCGAGGTACGCAGTATTTT
TRBD1,TRBV10-3,15,TRBJ1-1,once,CAISGGQGGNTEAFF,TGTGCCATCAGTGGGGGACAGGGGGGGAACACTGAAGCTTTCTTT
-,TRBV7-9,15,TRBJ2-1,many,CASSPGQSTYNEQFF,TGTGCCAGCAGCCCTGGGCAGTCTACCTACAATGAGCAGTTCTTC
-,TRBV28,15,TRBJ1-4,-,CASTPSLGTNEKLFF,TGTGCCAGCACCCCCTCCCTCGGAACTAATGAAAAACTGTTTTTT
-,TRBV6-1,15,TRBJ2-3,many,CASSEGEWFTDTQYF,TGTGCCAGCAGTGAGGGGGAGTGGTTCACAGATACGCAGTATTTT
TRBD2,TRBV12-3/TRBV12-4,14,TRBJ2-1,few,CASSSGTTDNEQFF,TGTGCCAGCAGTTCCGGGACTACCGACAATGAGCAGTTCTTC
-,TRBV28,14,TRBJ1-6,-,CASSFGGRNSPLHF,TGTGCCAGCTCCTTCGGGGGGAGGAATTCACCCCTCCACTTT
-,TRBV3-2,16,TRBJ2-7,many,CASSQPVLAGLYEQYF,TGTGCCAGCAGCCAGCCAGTCCTAGCGGGACTCTACGAGCAGTACTTC
TRBD2,TRBV15,15,TRBJ2-7,few,CATSRRLAGEAEQYF,TGTGCCACCAGCAGAAGACTAGCGGGAGAAGCCGAGCAGTACTTC
-,TRBV5-6,13,TRBJ2-3,medium-sized,CASRFMGEDTQYF,TGTGCCAGCAGGTTTATGGGGGAAGATACGCAGTATTTT
-,TRBV7-9,13,TRBJ1-6,-,CASSPIYNSPLHF,TGTGCCAGCAGCCCTATATATAATTCACCCCTCCACTTT
TRBD2,TRBV12-3/TRBV12-4,17,TRBJ2-7,few,CASSLQILAGSFNEQYF,TGTGCCAGCAGTTTACAGATACTAGCGGGAAGTTTCAACGAGCAGTACTTC
-,TRBV4-3,16,TRBJ1-6,-,CASSQLGPSNNSPLHF,TGCGCCAGCAGCCAACTGGGACCGTCGAATAATTCACCCCTCCACTTT
TRBD2,TRBV12-5,21,TRBJ2-1,few,CASGSYHGGRGTIEGMVEQFF,TGTGCTAGTGGTTCTTACCATGGCGGGCGTGGGACTATCGAGGGTATGGTTGAGCAGTTCTTC
-,TRBV3-1,13,TRBJ1-2,-,CASSLGTVYGYTF,TGTGCCAGCAGCCTTGGGACCGTATATGGCTACACCTTC
-,TRBV9,15,TRBJ2-3,many,CASSFSASSTDTQYF,TGTGCCAGCAGCTTCAGCGCCTCTAGCACAGATACGCAGTATTTT
TRBD1,TRBV18,15,TRBJ1-5,-,CASSPVDRVRQPQHF,TGTGCCAGCTCACCCGTCGACAGGGTCCGTCAGCCCCAGCATTTT
-,TRBV20-1,13,TRBJ1-2,-,CSARTVPNYGYTF,TGCAGTGCGCGGACAGTCCCTAACTATGGCTACACCTTC
-,TRBV10-3,13,TRBJ1-5,few,CAISLQGSQPQHF,TGTGCCATCAGCTTGCAGGGAAGTCAGCCCCAGCATTTT
-,TRBV21-1,16,TRBJ2-7,few,CASSKEEGSGVHEQYF,TGTGCCAGCAGCAAAGAGGAGGGCTCGGGGGTCCACGAGCAGTACTTC
TRBD2,TRBV6-1,13,TRBJ2-7,few,CASSERLAGTQYF,TGTGCCAGCAGTGAAAGACTAGCGGGAACCCAGTACTTC
-,TRBV27,13,TRBJ1-1,-,CASSFGVSTEAFF,TGTGCCAGCAGTTTTGGGGTGAGCACTGAAGCTTTCTTT
TRBD1,TRBV20-1,12,TRBJ2-7,many,CSAPGQNYEQYF,TGCAGTGCCCCGGGACAGAATTACGAGCAGTACTTC
-,TRBV25-1,17,TRBJ1-6,-,CASSEDLPGRYNSPLHF,TGTGCCAGCAGTGAAGATCTCCCGGGCCGGTATAATTCACCCCTCCACTTT
TRBD1,TRBV20-1,14,TRBJ1-2,many,CSAGAGTGGGGYTF,TGCAGTGCTGGAGCCGGGACAGGGGGCGGAGGCTACACCTTC
TRBD1,TRBV5-1,15,TRBJ2-5,many,CASSYGQGALETQYF,TGCGCCAGCAGCTACGGACAGGGGGCCTTAGAGACCCAGTACTTC
TRBD2,TRBV7-9,15,TRBJ2-3,many,CASSLVNGRPDTQYF,TGTGCCAGCAGCTTAGTCAACGGGAGGCCAGATACGCAGTATTTT
TRBD1,TRBV24-1,15,TRBJ2-7,few,CATSDPRTGGYEQYF,TGTGCCACCAGTGATCCCCGGACAGGGGGGTACGAGCAGTACTTC
TRBD1,TRBV7-9,15,TRBJ2-1,few,CASSLGQAANNEQFF,TGTGCCAGCAGCCTGGGACAGGCAGCAAACAATGAGCAGTTCTTC
-,TRBV25-1,11,TRBJ2-1,many,CASSEYAEQFF,TGTGCCAGCAGTGAATACGCTGAGCAGTTCTTC
TRBD2,TRBV4-1,17,TRBJ2-3,many,CASSPTPGLASTDTQYF,TGCGCCAGCAGCCCAACCCCGGGACTAGCCAGCACAGATACGCAGTATTTT
TRBD2,TRBV29-1,19,TRBJ2-1,few,CSARAPSGRADSAPNEQFF,TGCAGCGCCCGAGCCCCAAGCGGGAGGGCCGATTCAGCCCCCAATGAGCAGTTCTTC
-,TRBV2,13,TRBJ1-5,-,CASSEGGGQPQNF,TGTGCCAGCAGTGAGGGCGGGGGTCAGCCCCAGAATTTT
-,TRBV5-1,17,TRBJ2-7,few,CASSFGGRPGGNYEQYF,TGCGCCAGCAGCTTCGGGGGGCGGCCTGGGGGAAACTACGAGCAGTACTTC
-,TRBV5-1,16,TRBJ2-5,-,CASSSTGTTSQETQYF,TGCGCCAGCAGCAGCACAGGGACCACCAGCCAGGAGACCCAGTACTTC
TRBD2,TRBV2,15,TRBJ2-1,-,CASTLGLAGVHEQFF,TGTGCCAGCACCCTTGGGCTAGCGGGAGTCCATGAGCAGTTCTTC
TRBD1,TRBV20-1,16,TRBJ1-6,-,CSARDTGTGKNSPLHF,TGCAGTGCTAGAGATACCGGGACAGGGAAGAATTCACCCCTCCACTTT
-,TRBV20-1,13,TRBJ2-5,-,CSAPDYATETQYF,TGCAGTGCGCCGGACTATGCTACAGAGACCCAGTACTTC
TRBD2,TRBV13,14,TRBJ2-7,few,CASSLAGGVSEQYF,TGTGCCAGCAGCTTAGCGGGGGGAGTCTCCGAGCAGTACTTC
-,TRBV18,15,TRBJ1-4,-,CASSPRQTTNEKLFF,TGTGCCAGCTCACCGCGCCAAACAACTAATGAAAAACTGTTTTTT
-,TRBV3-1,14,TRBJ2-7,-,CASSQEGLVIVQYF,TGTGCCAGCAGCCAAGAAGGTCTAGTGATTGTGCAGTACTTC
-,TRBV30,15,TRBJ1-4,few,CAWSVPETGNEKLFF,TGTGCCTGGAGTGTACCAGAGACAGGAAATGAAAAACTGTTTTTT
-,TRBV11-2,13,TRBJ1-4,-,CASSFGQTEKLFF,TGTGCCAGCAGCTTTGGGCAGACAGAAAAACTGTTTTTT
-,TRBV20-1,11,TRBJ1-1,few,CSAPRNTEAFF,TGCAGTGCCCCGAGGAACACTGAAGCTTTCTTT
-,TRBV27,14,TRBJ1-5,few,CASRIGQANQPQHF,TGTGCCAGCAGGATTGGGCAGGCCAATCAGCCCCAGCATTTT
-,TRBV7-2,16,TRBJ2-6,many,CASSSSTLSGANVLTF,TGTGCCAGCAGCTCGTCAACCCTCTCTGGGGCCAACGTCCTGACTTTC
-,TRBV20-1,12,TRBJ1-2,-,CSARDPGNGYTF,TGCAGTGCTAGAGATCCAGGGAATGGCTACACCTTC
TRBD1,TRBV20-1,15,TRBJ2-7,-,CSAEDTTGALAEQYF,TGCAGTGCTGAAGACACGACAGGGGCCTTGGCCGAGCAGTACTTC